This T cell receptor (beta chain) was sequenced for a study of shared clonotypes between healthy human individuals. Looking at the study overall: Sampling drew on donors who were two women and a few men aged 18 to 49. Plates per donor: three CD4 naive, three CD4 memory, two CD8 naive, one CD8 memory.

Germline values: CDR1 SEHNR, CDR2 FQNEAQ (reference sequence). The CDR3 covers 17 residues. After removal of 5 bases from V and 4 bases from J, the junction contained 11 bases not matched to a gene. The study drew all its donors from Caucasian adults living in Nashville, Tennessee. Generated by immunoSEQ multiplex PCR, the TCRdb table keeps only in-frame clones and is missing some. The sample includes 2,500,000 or so clones, under 95% seen only once; the top ten take more than 0.35%. The sequenced material came from naive CD4+ T cells from PBMCs. Subset indicated: CD45RA+ positively selected. The chain couples TRBV7-9 to TRBJ2-6; 7 nucleotides align to TRBD1. The sequence came from a man younger than 35 in good health. Some clones in this sample may be carry-over from other donors' samples. CDR3: CASSRPRDRVGANVLTF. The CDR3 DNA is TGTGCCAGCAGCCGGCCCCGTGACAGGGTGGGGGCCAACGTCCTGACTTTC.